The clone carrying this T cell receptor (beta chain) was found many times. This CDR3 is built from 13 residues. The V gene's germline CDR1 is MGHDK and CDR2 SYGVNS. With 4 bases clipped from V and 6 bases from J, the junction kept 1 base outside the gene matches. The data were taken from a study of molecular identifiers for immune sequencing clone quantification. TCRdb reprocessed the PCR reads via MiXCR and lists one record per CDR3 protein. The sample consists of about 640,000 distinct CDR3 sequences, nearly 20% of them appearing once. The clonotype originates from a human donor in good health. Some libraries in this study had Jurkat cell RNA spiked in. J is TRBJ1-1 and V is TRBV25-1; 11 bases match TRBD1. What was sequenced was naive CD8+ T cells from blood, with Jurkat cell RNA spiked in. Subset here: FACS-sorted CD8+CD4-CCR7+CD45RA+ naive T cells. The CDR3 DNA follows: TGTGCCAGCAGTGTGGGACAGGGGGCTGAAGCTTTCTTT. Translation: CASSVGQGAEAFF.